This T cell receptor beta chain is from a study of blood T cell repertoires in COVID-19. Libraries were prepared by immunoSEQ multiplex PCR; TCRdb keeps only in-frame clonotypes and omits some of them. This table holds about 330,000 clones, about 89% found once. V gave up 5 bases and J gave up 1 base, with 9 bases separating them. This CDR3 has 14 amino acids. Looked up from germline, CDR1 is SGDLS and CDR2 is YYNGEE. The sequenced sample consisted of PBMCs or T cells enriched from blood (not recorded which). The rearrangement uses TRBV9 and TRBJ2-2; weak D call: TRBD2 (5 bases). The clonotype comes from a woman aged 25 to 39 who had recovered from COVID-19. CDR3 sequence reads: CASRIARNTGELFF. The CDR3 DNA is TGTGCCAGCAGGATAGCGAGGAACACCGGGGAGCTGTTTTTT.